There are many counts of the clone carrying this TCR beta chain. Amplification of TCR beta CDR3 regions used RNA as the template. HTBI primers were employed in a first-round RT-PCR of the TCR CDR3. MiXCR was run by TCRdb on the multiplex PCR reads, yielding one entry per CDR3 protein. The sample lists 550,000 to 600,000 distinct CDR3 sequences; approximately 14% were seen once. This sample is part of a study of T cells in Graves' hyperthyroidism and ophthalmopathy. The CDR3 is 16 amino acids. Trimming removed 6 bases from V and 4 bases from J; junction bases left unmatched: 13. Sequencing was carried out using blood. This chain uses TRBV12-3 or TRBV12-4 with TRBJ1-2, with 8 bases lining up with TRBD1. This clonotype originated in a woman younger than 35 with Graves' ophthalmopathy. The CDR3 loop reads CASSPTSGQGSYGYTF. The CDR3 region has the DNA TGTGCCAGCAGCCCCACGAGCGGACAGGGAAGCTATGGCTACACCTTC.